The T cell receptor beta chain under discussion was sequenced for a study of early T cells in non-severe SARS-CoV-2 infection. Study in general: The study sequenced bulk RNA from unsorted whole blood, with chains unpaired.

This clonotype occurred many times. The antigen remains undetermined. Findings of the study overall: Database matching using VDJdb favored anti-spike CD8 responses, with private and CD4 specificities left missing.

Tagging with unique molecular identifiers was applied to individual cDNA molecules. Each CDR3 protein gets one entry after TCRdb re-called the 5' RACE reads with MiXCR. Of about 70,000 distinct CDR3 sequences detected, about 15% appear once; the ten largest clones hold less than 5%. Germline assignment: CDR1 LGHDT and CDR2 YNNKEL (reference sequence). The CDR3 contains 14 residues. Trimming at V came to 1 base and at J to 13 bases, leaving 6 bases not matched to a gene. Material: whole blood, obtained at baseline. The chain recombines TRBV3-1 with TRBJ2-2; 10 bases map to TRBD2. This clonotype originated in an adult who was a healthcare worker with PCR-confirmed SARS-CoV-2 infection or an uninfected control (not recorded which). The CDR3 coding sequence is TGTGCCAGCAGCCAAGGGGCTAGCGGGAGAGGGCTGTTTTTT. Its protein is CASSQGASGRGLFF.